This TCR beta chain was captured by sequencing in a study of T cells in Graves' hyperthyroidism and ophthalmopathy. The V gene end was trimmed by 5 bases and the J gene end by 6 bases; junction bases not matched to a gene: 14. This CDR3 contains 16 residues. Germline V lookup: CDR1 SGHAT, CDR2 FQDESV (reference sequence). Template material for amplifying TCR beta CDR3 regions consisted of RNA transcripts. In the first-round RT-PCR of the TCR CDR3, the HTBI primer set was used. TCRdb recomputed calls from the multiplex PCR reads with MiXCR, one row per CDR3 protein. The data hold roughly 580,000 distinct CDR3 sequences, with 11% to 15% observed a single time. Comments on this clonotype: Antigen: not known.

Study-level results: Most clonotypes expanded in thyroid above 0.001 were likewise present in blood.

This TCR was recovered from a woman younger than 45 with Graves' hyperthyroidism that later progressed to Graves' ophthalmopathy. The V and J genes are TRBV11-1 and TRBJ2-7; 9 nucleotides line up with TRBD2. The sequenced sample consisted of blood. CDR3 protein: CASSHGGGRAPCEQYF. Here the CDR3 DNA reads TGTGCCAGCAGCCACGGCGGCGGGAGGGCCCCCTGCGAGCAGTACTTC.